Listed here is a single T cell receptor beta chain. This record belongs to a study of blood T cell repertoires in COVID-19. Study summary: Donors in the United States, Italy and Spain gave samples during acute or convalescent COVID-19. Sample material is recorded as cDNA or gDNA derived from T cells, B-cell-depleted T cells, or PBMCs.

Germline V lookup: CDR1 LGHNA, CDR2 YNFKEQ. This CDR3 contains 15 residues. V lost 2 bases and J 5 bases, leaving 12 bases between the germline ends. In the study's own analysis: Scientists estimated how many nucleated cells there were by amplifying reference gene primers. Generated by immunoSEQ multiplex PCR, the TCRdb table keeps only in-frame clones and is missing some. From that table come the V and J calls and clone size; the DNA was used to work out D and trimming. The data hold about 42,000 clones, with approximately 86% observed a single time. Sequencing was carried out using peripheral blood. This sequence joins TRBV4-2 and TRBJ2-2; a possible D gene is TRBD2 (5 bases). This clonotype was obtained from a man between 65 and 85 years old with acute or convalescent COVID-19. The DNA of the CDR3 is TGTGCCAGCAGCCAAACGCGGGCTGGGACCGGGGAGCTGTTTTTT. This encodes CASSQTRAGTGELFF.